The rows below give T cell receptor beta chains drawn from one sample of a study of T cells in Graves' hyperthyroidism and ophthalmopathy. TCRdb reanalysed the multiplex PCR reads using MiXCR and keeps one entry per CDR3 protein. The profile shows around 700,000 distinct CDR3 sequences, around a sixth of them singletons. Sequenced sample: blood. These TCRs come from a woman aged 45-59 years with Graves' hyperthyroidism that later progressed to Graves' ophthalmopathy. Both conserved end residues are trimmed from each CDR3. Size tells how often a clone was seen (once, few, many) or the class of an expanded clone, and some rows leave it out.

CDR3aa: ASSLGGQGVYEQY; abundance: -; v_gene: TRBV7-9; j_gene: TRBJ2-7
CDR3aa: ASSSQDNQPQH; abundance: -; v_gene: TRBV19; j_gene: TRBJ1-5
CDR3aa: ASSLRDRRPDTQY; abundance: few; v_gene: TRBV2; j_gene: TRBJ2-3
CDR3aa: ASSILTGASTDTQY; abundance: -; v_gene: TRBV19; j_gene: TRBJ2-3
CDR3aa: ASSLAGQGSGNTIY; abundance: few; v_gene: TRBV5-1; j_gene: TRBJ1-3
CDR3aa: ASSESGGTNTGELF; abundance: -; v_gene: TRBV2; j_gene: TRBJ2-2
CDR3aa: ASSLPGQVRGSEQY; abundance: few; v_gene: TRBV7-9; j_gene: TRBJ2-7
CDR3aa: AIWGGTSISYNSPLH; abundance: few; v_gene: TRBV6-1; j_gene: TRBJ1-6
CDR3aa: ASSSNSGSETQY; abundance: many; v_gene: TRBV7-3; j_gene: TRBJ2-5
CDR3aa: AWSRSENEQY; abundance: -; v_gene: TRBV30; j_gene: TRBJ2-7
CDR3aa: ASSPNSDTEAF; abundance: many; v_gene: TRBV18; j_gene: TRBJ1-1
CDR3aa: ASSLWDYNQETQY; abundance: few; v_gene: TRBV7-9; j_gene: TRBJ2-5
CDR3aa: ASSQDTGLVSYEQY; abundance: few; v_gene: TRBV3-1; j_gene: TRBJ2-7
CDR3aa: ASRLLQGAVGYT; abundance: many; v_gene: TRBV6-1; j_gene: TRBJ1-2
CDR3aa: ASSGDLSMGSGNEQF; abundance: -; v_gene: TRBV3-1; j_gene: TRBJ2-1
CDR3aa: ATSPASGTSGGLTGELF; abundance: many; v_gene: TRBV15; j_gene: TRBJ2-2
CDR3aa: ASSSPGYEQY; abundance: many; v_gene: TRBV11-2; j_gene: TRBJ2-7
CDR3aa: ASQRGNYGYT; abundance: many; v_gene: TRBV9; j_gene: TRBJ1-2
CDR3aa: ASSDLGFSGGADTQY; abundance: -; v_gene: TRBV6-1; j_gene: TRBJ2-3